This T cell receptor beta chain stems from a study of shared clonotypes between healthy human individuals. Study-wide context: The donors, a couple of women and a few men, were aged 18 to 49. The study, taken as a whole, reports: Generally, estimated richness proved larger in naive subsets than it did in memory subsets. Generation probabilities were higher for clonotypes shared across all four sorted-subset donors than for unshared ones.

Assay execution took place at the deep level. Some clones are missing from TCRdb's copy, which holds only in-frame ones; the method was immunoSEQ multiplex PCR. This table holds millions of clones, more than 90% found once. As regards this clone: Its antigen is not identified.

The CDR3 sequence is 14 residues long. V lost 8 bases to trimming and J lost 5 bases; unmatched junction nucleotides: 8. The germline V gene has CDR1 SGDLS and CDR2 YYNGEE. Sequenced: naive CD4+ T cells sorted from blood. Indicated subset: CD45RA+ positively selected. The clonotype was recovered from a man aged 18 to 29 in good health. The chain is built from TRBV9 and TRBJ2-5; the match to TRBD1 covers 11 bases. CDR3: CASSGTGGRETQYF. The CDR3 DNA follows: TGTGCCAGTTCCGGGACAGGGGGGCGCGAGACCCAGTACTTC.